This is a list of T cell receptor beta chains from one sample in a study of T cell responses to AZD1222 COVID-19 vaccine. Method: immunoSEQ multiplex PCR; TCRdb's copy keeps in-frame clones and lacks some. The table has 95,000 to 150,000 clones, around 90% seen once; the top ten hold 2.5% to 3%. The specimen was peripheral blood, collected 28 days after the second AZD1222 dose. These TCRs come from an adult who received the AZD1222 COVID-19 vaccine. Both conserved end residues are part of each CDR3. Fields, in order: V gene, D gene, CDR3 length, clone size, J gene, CDR3 DNA, CDR3 protein. A D gene is named only where the DNA matches it firmly. Clone size is stated in some rows and not others, as once, few, many or a class when expanded.

TRBV27	TRBD2	14	few	TRBJ2-2	TGTGCCAGCAGGGGGGAGGGGAACACCGGGGAGCTGTTTTTT	CASRGEGNTGELFF
TRBV5-1	NA	15	NA	TRBJ1-4	TGCGCCAGCAGCGCGACGCTTACCCCGGATGAAAAACTGTTTTTT	CASSATLTPDEKLFF
TRBV15	NA	14	NA	TRBJ2-5	TGTGCCACCAGCCAGATACTCGCAGGGGAGACCCAGTACTTC	CATSQILAGETQYF
TRBV5-1	NA	15	NA	TRBJ1-2	TGCGCCAGCAGCCGGGGAGGGGTCGAGAACTATGGCTACACCTTC	CASSRGGVENYGYTF
TRBV2	NA	14	NA	TRBJ2-6	TGTGCCAGCAGGGGGTTGGCTGGGGCCAACGTCCTGACTTTC	CASRGLAGANVLTF
TRBV5-6	NA	15	NA	TRBJ1-2	TGTGCCAGCAGCTTGGGTAACCGAGGGGTACCGGGCTACACCTTC	CASSLGNRGVPGYTF
TRBV15	NA	14	once	TRBJ1-3	TGTGCCACCAGCTCGCGCCGGACTGGAAACACCATATATTTT	CATSSRRTGNTIYF
TRBV7-6	TRBD2	19	NA	TRBJ2-1	TGTGCCAGCAGCTCCCGGGCCAGCGGGGGGGCCAGCTCCTACAATGAGCAGTTCTTC	CASSSRASGGASSYNEQFF
TRBV6-8	NA	13	NA	TRBJ1-3	TGTGCCAGCAGTTACTCGACTGGAAACACCATATATTTT	CASSYSTGNTIYF
TRBV12-3/TRBV12-4	NA	13	NA	TRBJ1-2	TGTGCCAGCAGTTTAAGGGCAGACCTTGGCTACACCTTC	CASSLRADLGYTF
TRBV2	TRBD1	14	NA	TRBJ1-2	TGTGCCAGCAGTGAAAGGGGGCACGGCTATGGCTACACCTTC	CASSERGHGYGYTF
TRBV5-1	NA	15	NA	TRBJ2-1	TGCGCCAGCAGCTTGGCGGGGGGCGGGGCGGATGAGCAGTTCTTC	CASSLAGGGADEQFF
TRBV5-1	NA	13	NA	TRBJ1-2	TGCGCCAGCAGCTTGCAGGGAATTAGAGGCTACACCTTC	CASSLQGIRGYTF
TRBV25-1	NA	16	NA	TRBJ2-3	TGTGCCAGCAGTGAATTGTTCGGGGCGAGCACAGATACGCAGTATTTT	CASSELFGASTDTQYF
TRBV15	NA	15	NA	TRBJ1-3	TGTGCCACCAGCAGAGATCGGTTGAGTGGAAACACCATATATTTT	CATSRDRLSGNTIYF
TRBV19	TRBD1	16	few	TRBJ1-2	TGTGCCAGTACCTCCCAGGCTGCAGGGGGCTATTATGGCTACACCTTC	CASTSQAAGGYYGYTF
TRBV15	TRBD2	16	NA	TRBJ2-3	TGTGCCACCAGCATCGGACTAGCGGGGGGGCAGGATACGCAGTATTTT	CATSIGLAGGQDTQYF
TRBV13	TRBD2	17	NA	TRBJ2-3	TGTGCCAGCAGCTTAGTGGGACTAGCGGGGGAGACAGATACGCAGTATTTT	CASSLVGLAGETDTQYF